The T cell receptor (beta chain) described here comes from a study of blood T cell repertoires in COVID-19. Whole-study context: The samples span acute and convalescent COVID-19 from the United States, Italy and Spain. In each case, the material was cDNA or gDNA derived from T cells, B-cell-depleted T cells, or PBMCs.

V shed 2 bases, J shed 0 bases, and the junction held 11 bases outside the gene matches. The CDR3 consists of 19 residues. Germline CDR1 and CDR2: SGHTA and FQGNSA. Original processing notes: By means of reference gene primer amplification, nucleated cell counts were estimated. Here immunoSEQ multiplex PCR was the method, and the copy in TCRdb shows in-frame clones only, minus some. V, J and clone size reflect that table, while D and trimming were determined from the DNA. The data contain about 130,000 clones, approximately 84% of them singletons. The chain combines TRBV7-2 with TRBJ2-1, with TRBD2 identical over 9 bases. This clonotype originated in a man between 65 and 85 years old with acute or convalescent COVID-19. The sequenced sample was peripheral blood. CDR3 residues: CASSLMFSSGGHSYNEQFF. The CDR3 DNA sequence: TGTGCCAGCAGCTTAATGTTCAGTAGCGGGGGCCACTCCTACAATGAGCAGTTCTTC.